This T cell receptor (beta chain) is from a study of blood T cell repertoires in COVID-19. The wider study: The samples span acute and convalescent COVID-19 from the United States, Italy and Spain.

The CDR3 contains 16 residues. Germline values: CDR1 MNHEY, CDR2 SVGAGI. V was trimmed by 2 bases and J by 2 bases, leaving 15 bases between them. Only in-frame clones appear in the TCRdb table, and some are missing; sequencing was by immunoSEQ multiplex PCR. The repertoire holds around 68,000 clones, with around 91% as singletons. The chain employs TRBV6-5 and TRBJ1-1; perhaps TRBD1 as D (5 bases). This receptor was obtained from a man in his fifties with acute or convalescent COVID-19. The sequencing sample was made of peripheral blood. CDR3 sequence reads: CASSYGARRANTEAFF. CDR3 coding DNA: TGTGCCAGCAGTTACGGGGCACGACGAGCTAACACTGAAGCTTTCTTT.